The source of this TCR beta chain is a study of T cell responses to AZD1222 COVID-19 vaccine. Study conclusions and caveats: White British ancestry dominated among donors, who included more females, and clonal diversity was possibly underestimated. Increased Spike-specific TCR breadth and depth were observed after two AZD1222 doses. No day 14 peak samples; only post-peak repertoires were characterized. Spike was spanned by vaccine-associated CD4 TCRs, which were dominant at 160-218 and 743-854.

V dropped 5 bases and J dropped 7 bases, with 21 bases sitting between them. This CDR3 spans 16 amino acids. The V gene's germline CDR1 is LGHNT and CDR2 FRNRAP. Note on this clone: Its antigen is undetermined.

This table comes from immunoSEQ multiplex PCR, and its TCRdb copy is limited to in-frame clones, with some not included. Of approximately 110,000 clones in the sample, more than 75% were seen once. The J gene is TRBJ1-5, the V gene TRBV12-5, with D possibly TRBD1 on 5 matching bases. This sequence was found in an adult who received the AZD1222 COVID-19 vaccine. The starting material was peripheral blood, obtained 28 days after the second AZD1222 dose. CDR3 residues: CASGRSGTSGKQPQHF. The DNA of the CDR3 is TGTGCTAGTGGTCGATCCGGGACCAGCGGGAAACAGCCCCAGCATTTT.